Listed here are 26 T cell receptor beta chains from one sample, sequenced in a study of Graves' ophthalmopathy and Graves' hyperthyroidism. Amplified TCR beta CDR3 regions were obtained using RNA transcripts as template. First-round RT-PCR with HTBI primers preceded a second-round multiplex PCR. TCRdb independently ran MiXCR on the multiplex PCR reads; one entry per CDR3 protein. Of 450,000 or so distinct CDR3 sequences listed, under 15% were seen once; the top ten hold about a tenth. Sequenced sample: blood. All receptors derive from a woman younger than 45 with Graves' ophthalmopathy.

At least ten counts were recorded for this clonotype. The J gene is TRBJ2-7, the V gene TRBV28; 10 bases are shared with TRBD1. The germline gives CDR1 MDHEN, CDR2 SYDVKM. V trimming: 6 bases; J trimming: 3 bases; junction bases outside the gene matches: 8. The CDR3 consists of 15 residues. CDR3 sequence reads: CASRQPGQGFYEQYF. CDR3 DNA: TGTGCCAGCAGACAACCGGGACAGGGGTTCTACGAGCAGTACTTC.

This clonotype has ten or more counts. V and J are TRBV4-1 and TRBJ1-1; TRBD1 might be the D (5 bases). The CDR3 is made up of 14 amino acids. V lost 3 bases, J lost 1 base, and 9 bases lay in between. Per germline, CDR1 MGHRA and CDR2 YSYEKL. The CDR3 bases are TGCGCCAGCAGCCAGCAGACAGCGAACACTGAAGCTTTCTTT. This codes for CASSQQTANTEAFF.

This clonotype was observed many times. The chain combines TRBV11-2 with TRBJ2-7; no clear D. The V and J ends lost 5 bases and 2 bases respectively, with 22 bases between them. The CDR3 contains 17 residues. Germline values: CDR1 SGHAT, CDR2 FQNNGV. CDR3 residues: CASSPVGPSSSPYEQYF. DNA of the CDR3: TGTGCCAGCAGCCCCGTTGGACCCTCCTCCTCCCCCTACGAGCAGTACTTC.

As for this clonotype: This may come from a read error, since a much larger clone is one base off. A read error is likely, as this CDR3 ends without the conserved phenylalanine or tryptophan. In nucleotides, the CDR3 is TGTGCCAGCAACCTTGCGGGGCTTCAGCCCCAGCATCTT. Protein product: CASNLAGLQPQHL. This rearrangement joins TRBV2 to TRBJ1-5; D perhaps matches TRBD1 (5 bases). Deletions cut 7 bases from V and 6 bases from J, with 13 bases between. The CDR3 totals 13 residues. Germline V gives CDR1 SNHLY, CDR2 FYNNEI.

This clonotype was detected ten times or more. In DNA form, the CDR3 reads TGTGCTAGTGGTTCCGGCTCGACAGGGTCTGAAGCTTTCTTT. This sequence encodes CASGSGSTGSEAFF. The V and J genes are TRBV12-5 and TRBJ1-1; 7 bases fit TRBD1. This CDR3 has 14 residues. Germline-derived CDR1 and CDR2 are LGHNT and FRNRAP. V lost 4 bases, J lost 6 bases, and 8 bases stayed unmatched.

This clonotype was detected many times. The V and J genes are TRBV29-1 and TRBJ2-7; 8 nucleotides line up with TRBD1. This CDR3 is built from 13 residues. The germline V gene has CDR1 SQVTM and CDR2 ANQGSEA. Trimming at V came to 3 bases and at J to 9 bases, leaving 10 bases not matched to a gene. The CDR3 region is CSVEETGALGQYF. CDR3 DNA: TGCAGCGTTGAGGAGACAGGGGCTTTAGGGCAGTACTTC.

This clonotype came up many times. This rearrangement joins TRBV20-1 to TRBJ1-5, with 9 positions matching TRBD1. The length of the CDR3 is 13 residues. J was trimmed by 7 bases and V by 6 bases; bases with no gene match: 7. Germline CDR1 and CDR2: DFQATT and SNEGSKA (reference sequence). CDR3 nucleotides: TGCAGTGCCCGGTGGGACAGGGCCCAGCCCCAGCATTTT. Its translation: CSARWDRAQPQHF.

The CDR3 nucleotides are TGTGCCAGCACTACTAGCGGCAATGCCTACGAGCAGTACTTC. Translating it yields CASTTSGNAYEQYF. The rearrangement uses TRBV28 and TRBJ2-7; 8 bases agree with TRBD2. Germline CDR1 and CDR2: MDHEN and SYDVKM. The CDR3 covers 14 residues. V gave up 7 bases and J gave up 2 bases; unmatched junction bases: 7.

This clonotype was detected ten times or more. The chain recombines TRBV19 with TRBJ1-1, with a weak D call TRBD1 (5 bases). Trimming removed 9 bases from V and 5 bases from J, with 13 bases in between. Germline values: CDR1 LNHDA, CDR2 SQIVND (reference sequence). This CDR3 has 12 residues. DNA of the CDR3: TGTGCCAGCAGCATAAGGGGAACTGAAGCTTTCTTT. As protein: CASSIRGTEAFF.

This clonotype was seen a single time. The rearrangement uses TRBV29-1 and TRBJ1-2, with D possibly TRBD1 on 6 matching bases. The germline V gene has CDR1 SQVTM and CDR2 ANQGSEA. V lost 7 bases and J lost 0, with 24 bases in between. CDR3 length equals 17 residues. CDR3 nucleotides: TGCAGCGCCTCAGCCGGGACACAGATCCCCACTAACTATGGCTACACCTTC. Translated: CSASAGTQIPTNYGYTF. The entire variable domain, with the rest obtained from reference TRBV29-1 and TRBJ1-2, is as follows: SAVISQKPSRDICQRGTSLTIQCQVDSQVTMMFWYRQQPGQSLTLIATANQGSEATYESGFVIDKFPISRPNLTFSTLTVSNMSPEDSSIYLCSASAGTQIPTNYGYTFGSGTRLTVV.

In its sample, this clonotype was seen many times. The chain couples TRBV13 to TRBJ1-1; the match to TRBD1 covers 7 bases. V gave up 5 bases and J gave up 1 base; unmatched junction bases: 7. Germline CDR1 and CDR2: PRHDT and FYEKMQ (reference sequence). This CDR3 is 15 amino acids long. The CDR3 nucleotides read TGTGCCAGCAGCCCCACCGGGACAGCGAACACTGAAGCTTTCTTT. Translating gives CASSPTGTANTEAFF.

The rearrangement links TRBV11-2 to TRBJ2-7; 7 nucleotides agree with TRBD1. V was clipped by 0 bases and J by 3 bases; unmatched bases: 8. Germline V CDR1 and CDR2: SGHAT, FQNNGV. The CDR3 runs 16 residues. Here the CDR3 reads CASSLDRSAGGYEQYF. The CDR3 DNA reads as TGTGCCAGCAGCTTAGATCGGTCCGCAGGGGGCTACGAGCAGTACTTC.

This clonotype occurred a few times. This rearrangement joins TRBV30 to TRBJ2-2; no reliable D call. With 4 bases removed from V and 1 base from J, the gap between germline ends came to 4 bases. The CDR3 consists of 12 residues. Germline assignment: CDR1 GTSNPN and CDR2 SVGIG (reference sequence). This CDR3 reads CAWTGNTGELFF. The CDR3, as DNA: TGTGCCTGGACCGGGAACACCGGGGAGCTGTTTTTT.

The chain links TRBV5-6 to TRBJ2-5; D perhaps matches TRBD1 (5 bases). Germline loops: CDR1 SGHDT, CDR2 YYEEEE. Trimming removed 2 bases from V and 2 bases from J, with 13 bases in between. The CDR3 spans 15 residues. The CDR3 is CASSFYQGWQETQYF. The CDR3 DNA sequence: TGTGCCAGCAGCTTCTACCAGGGCTGGCAAGAGACCCAGTACTTC.

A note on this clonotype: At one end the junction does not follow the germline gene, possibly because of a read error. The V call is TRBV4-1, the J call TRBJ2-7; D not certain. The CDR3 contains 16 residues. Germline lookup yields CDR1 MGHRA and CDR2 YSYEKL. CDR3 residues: CASSQDPQVVSYDQYF. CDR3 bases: TGCGCCAGCAGCCAAGATCCCCAGGTGGTCTCCTACGATCAGTACTTC.

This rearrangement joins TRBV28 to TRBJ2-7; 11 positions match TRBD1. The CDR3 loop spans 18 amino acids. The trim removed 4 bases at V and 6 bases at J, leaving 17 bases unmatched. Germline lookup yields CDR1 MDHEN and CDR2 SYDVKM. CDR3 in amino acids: CASSSYRISNGTGGEQYF. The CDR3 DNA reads TGTGCCAGCAGTTCCTATCGTATCTCCAACGGGACAGGGGGCGAGCAGTACTTC.

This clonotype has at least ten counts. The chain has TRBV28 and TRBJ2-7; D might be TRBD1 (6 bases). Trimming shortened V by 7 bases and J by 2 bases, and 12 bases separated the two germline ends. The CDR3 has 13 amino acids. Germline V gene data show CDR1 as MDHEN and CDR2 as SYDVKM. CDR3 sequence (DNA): TGTGCCAGCACTACGCGACAGGCCTACGAGCAGTACTTC. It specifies CASTTRQAYEQYF.

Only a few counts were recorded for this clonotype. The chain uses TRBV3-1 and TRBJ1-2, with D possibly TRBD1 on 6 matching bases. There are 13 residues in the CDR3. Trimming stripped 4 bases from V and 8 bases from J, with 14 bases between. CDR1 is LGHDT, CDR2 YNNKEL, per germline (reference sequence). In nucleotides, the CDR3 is TGTGCCAGCAGCCTAGAACAGGGTAGCGGCTACACCTTC. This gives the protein CASSLEQGSGYTF.

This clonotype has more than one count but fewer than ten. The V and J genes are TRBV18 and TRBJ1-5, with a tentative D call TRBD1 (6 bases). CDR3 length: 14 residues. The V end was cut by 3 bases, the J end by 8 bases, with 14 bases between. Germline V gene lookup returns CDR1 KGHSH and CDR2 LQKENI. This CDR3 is CASSPQARGEPQHF. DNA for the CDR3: TGTGCCAGCTCACCCCAGGCTAGGGGGGAGCCCCAGCATTTT.

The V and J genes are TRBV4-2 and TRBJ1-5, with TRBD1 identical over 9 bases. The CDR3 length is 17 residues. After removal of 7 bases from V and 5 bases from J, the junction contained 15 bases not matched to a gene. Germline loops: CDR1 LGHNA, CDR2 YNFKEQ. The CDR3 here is CASNRDRVLEGYQPQHF. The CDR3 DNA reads TGTGCCAGCAACCGGGACAGGGTGTTAGAGGGATATCAGCCCCAGCATTTT.

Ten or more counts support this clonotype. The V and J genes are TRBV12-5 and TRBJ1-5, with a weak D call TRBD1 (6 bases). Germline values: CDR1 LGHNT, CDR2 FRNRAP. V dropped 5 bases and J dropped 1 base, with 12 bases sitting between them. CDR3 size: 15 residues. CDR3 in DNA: TGTGCTAGTGGTGCCGGGACACCGAGCAATCAGCCCCAGCATTTT. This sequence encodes CASGAGTPSNQPQHF.

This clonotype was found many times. The CDR3: CASRRGQETQYF. In DNA form, the CDR3 reads TGTGCCAGCAGGCGCGGACAAGAGACCCAGTACTTC. The V call is TRBV28, the J call TRBJ2-5; D gene ambiguous. V dropped 6 bases and J dropped 2 bases, with 7 bases sitting between them. The CDR3 loop spans 12 amino acids. Germline CDR1 MDHEN, CDR2 SYDVKM.

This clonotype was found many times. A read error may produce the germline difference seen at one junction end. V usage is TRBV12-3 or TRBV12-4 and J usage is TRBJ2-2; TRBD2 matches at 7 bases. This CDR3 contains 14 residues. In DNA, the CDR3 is TGTGCCAGCAGTTTAGGGGACTACACCGGGGAGCTGCTTTTT. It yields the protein CASSLGDYTGELLF.

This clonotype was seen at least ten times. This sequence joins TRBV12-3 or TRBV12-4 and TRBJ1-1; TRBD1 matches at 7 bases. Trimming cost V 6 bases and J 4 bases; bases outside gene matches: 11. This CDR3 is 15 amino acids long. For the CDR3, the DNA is TGTGCCAGCAGGGGACAGCACACATGGAGCACTGAAGCTTTCTTT. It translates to CASRGQHTWSTEAFF.

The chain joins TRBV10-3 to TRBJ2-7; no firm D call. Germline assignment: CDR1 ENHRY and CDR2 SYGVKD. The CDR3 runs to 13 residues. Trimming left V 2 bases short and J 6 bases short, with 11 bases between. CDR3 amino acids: CAISEDGWSEQYF. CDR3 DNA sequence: TGTGCCATCAGTGAGGACGGGTGGAGCGAGCAGTACTTC.

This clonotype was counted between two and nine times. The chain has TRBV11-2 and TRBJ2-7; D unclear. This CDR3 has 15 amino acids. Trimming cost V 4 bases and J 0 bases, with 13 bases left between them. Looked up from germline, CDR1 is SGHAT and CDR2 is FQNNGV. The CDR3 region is CASSSVRLSSYEQYF. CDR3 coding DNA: TGTGCCAGCAGCTCAGTGCGGTTGAGCTCCTACGAGCAGTACTTC.